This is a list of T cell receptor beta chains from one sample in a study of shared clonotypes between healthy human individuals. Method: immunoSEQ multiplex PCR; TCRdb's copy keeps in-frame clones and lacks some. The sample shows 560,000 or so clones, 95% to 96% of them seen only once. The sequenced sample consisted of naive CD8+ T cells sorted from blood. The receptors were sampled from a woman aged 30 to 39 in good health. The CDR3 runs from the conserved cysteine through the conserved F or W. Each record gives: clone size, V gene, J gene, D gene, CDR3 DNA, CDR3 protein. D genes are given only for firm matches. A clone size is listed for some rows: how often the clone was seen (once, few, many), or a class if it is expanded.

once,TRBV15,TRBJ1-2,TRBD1,TGTGCCACCAGCGGAGGGACAGGCGGATATGGCTACACCTTC,CATSGGTGGYGYTF
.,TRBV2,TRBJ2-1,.,TGTGCCAGCGTCCGCGCCCACGGGGATGAGCAGTTCTTC,CASVRAHGDEQFF
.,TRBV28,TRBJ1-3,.,TGTGCCAGCAGTTTACCCACAGGTGGAAACACCATATATTTT,CASSLPTGGNTIYF
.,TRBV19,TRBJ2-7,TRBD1,TGTGCCAGTAGCGAACGGACAGGCCGAGGGGTCGAGCAGTACTTC,CASSERTGRGVEQYF
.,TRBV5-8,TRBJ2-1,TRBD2,TGTGCCAGCAGCCCTCTAGCGGGGGGAAACAATGAGCAGTTCTTC,CASSPLAGGNNEQFF
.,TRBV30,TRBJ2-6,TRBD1,TGTGCCTGGAGCGTGTACGGGACAGGGGCCTCTGGGGCCAACGTCCTGACTTTC,CAWSVYGTGASGANVLTF
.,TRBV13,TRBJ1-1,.,TGTGCCAGCAGCTACTATCTTGAGCAGGACGAAGCTTTCTTT,CASSYYLEQDEAFF
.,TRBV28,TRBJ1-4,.,TGTGCCAGCAGTCCGGGGGAGGAGGGAACTAATGAAAAACTGTTTTTT,CASSPGEEGTNEKLFF
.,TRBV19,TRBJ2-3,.,TGTGCCAGTAGTATAAAGGGAGGTAGCACAGATACGCAGTATTTT,CASSIKGGSTDTQYF
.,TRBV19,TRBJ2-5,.,TGTGCCAGTAGCCCGGTTGACGGTCTCGAGACCCAGTACTTC,CASSPVDGLETQYF
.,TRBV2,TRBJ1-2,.,TGTGCCAGTCAAGAATTACAGACTAGAGGCTACACCTTC,CASQELQTRGYTF
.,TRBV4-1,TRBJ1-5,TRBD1,TGCGCCAGCAGCCCAAAGGACAGGGGTCAGCCCCAGCATTTT,CASSPKDRGQPQHF
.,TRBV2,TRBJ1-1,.,TGTGCCAGCAGTGGTCAGGGCGTATTGACTGAAGCTTTCTTT,CASSGQGVLTEAFF
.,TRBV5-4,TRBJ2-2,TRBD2,TGTGCCAGCAGCTTCCTGACTAGCGGGAGCAGTGGCACCGGGGAGCTGTTTTTT,CASSFLTSGSSGTGELFF
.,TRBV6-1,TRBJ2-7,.,TGTGCCAGCAGTGACGAGACGCGGGGCCTATACGAGCAGTACTTC,CASSDETRGLYEQYF
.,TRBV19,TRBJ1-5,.,TGTGCCAGTAGGACGGACAGTAACAATCAGCCCCAGCATTTT,CASRTDSNNQPQHF
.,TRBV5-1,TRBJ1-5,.,TGCGCCAGCAGCTGGTCGGGGGGTCAGCCCCAGCATTTT,CASSWSGGQPQHF
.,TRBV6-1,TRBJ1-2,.,TGTGCCAGCAGTGATCGGGACACCTTC,CASSDRDTF
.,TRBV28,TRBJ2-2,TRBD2,TGTGCCAGCAGTTTAGTGCTAGCGGGAGCCCCCGGGGAGCTGTTTTTT,CASSLVLAGAPGELFF
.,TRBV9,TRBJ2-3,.,TGTGCCAGCAGCGTAGGTGGGTCGGATACGCAGTATTTT,CASSVGGSDTQYF
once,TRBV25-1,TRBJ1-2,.,TGTGCCAGCAGGCCCGGGACGGATTATGGCTACACCTTC,CASRPGTDYGYTF
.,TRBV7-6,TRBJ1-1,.,TGTGCCAGCAGCTTAGGGGATGTGAAAGCTTTCTTT,CASSLGDVKAFF
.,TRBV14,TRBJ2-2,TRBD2,TGTGCCAGCAGCCAAGATCTAATGGGACTAGCGGGAGCTACGAACACCGGGGAGCTGTTTTTT,CASSQDLMGLAGATNTGELFF
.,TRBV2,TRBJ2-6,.,TGTGCCACCAAACAGACTTCCTCTGGGGCCAACGTCCTGACTTTC,CATKQTSSGANVLTF
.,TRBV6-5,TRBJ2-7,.,TGTGCCAGCAGTTACTCCGTAGCGGAGTGGAGCTACGAGCAGTACTTC,CASSYSVAEWSYEQYF
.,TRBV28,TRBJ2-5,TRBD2,TGTGCCAGCAGTACTCCGACTAGCCCACGAGAGGGAGAGACCCAGTACTTC,CASSTPTSPREGETQYF
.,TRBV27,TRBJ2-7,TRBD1,TGTGCCAGCACCTCAGGGGGCGCTTTCTACGAGCAGTACTTC,CASTSGGAFYEQYF
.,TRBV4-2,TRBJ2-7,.,TGTGCCAGCAAACAATCGGATGAGCAGTACTTC,CASKQSDEQYF
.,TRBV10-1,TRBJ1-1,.,TGCGCCAGCAGTGACGGGGACCCACTGGACACTGAAGCTTTCTTT,CASSDGDPLDTEAFF
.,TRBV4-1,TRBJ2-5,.,TGCGCCAGCAGCCCCGGAAAACAGGGAGAGACCCAGTACTTC,CASSPGKQGETQYF
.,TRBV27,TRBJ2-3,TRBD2,TGTGCCAGCAGTTTATATGCGGGAGGGAACACAGATACGCAGTATTTT,CASSLYAGGNTDTQYF
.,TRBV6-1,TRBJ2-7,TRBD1,TGTGCCAGCAGTGAGGACAGGAACTCCTACGAGCAGTACTTC,CASSEDRNSYEQYF
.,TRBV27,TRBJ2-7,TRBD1,TGTGCCAGCAGTTCACCGGGACAGGGGCTCCACGAGCAGTACTTC,CASSSPGQGLHEQYF
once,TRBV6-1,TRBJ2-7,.,TGTGCCAGCGAAGTGTCTGCTTTCTCCTACGAGCAGTACTTC,CASEVSAFSYEQYF
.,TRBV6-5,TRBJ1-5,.,TGTGCCAGCAGCCTCGGGGCTAATCAGCCCCAGCATTTT,CASSLGANQPQHF
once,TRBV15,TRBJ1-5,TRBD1,TGTGCCACCAGCAGAGGGGAGGGGGCCAATCAGCCCCAGCATTTT,CATSRGEGANQPQHF
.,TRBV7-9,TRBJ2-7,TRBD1,TGTGCCAGCAGCCCCGCGGTCGGGCGGGACAGGGGTACCTACGAGCAGTACTTC,CASSPAVGRDRGTYEQYF
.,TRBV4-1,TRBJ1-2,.,TGCGCCAGCAGCCAAGGTGGACAGTGGGTGGATGGCTACACCTTC,CASSQGGQWVDGYTF
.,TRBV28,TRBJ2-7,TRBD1,TGTGCCAGCAGTGTAGGGACAGGGGATTACTACGAGCAGTACTTC,CASSVGTGDYYEQYF
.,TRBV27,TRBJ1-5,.,TGTGCCAGCAGTTACCGGGACAGCAATCAGCCCCAGCATTTT,CASSYRDSNQPQHF
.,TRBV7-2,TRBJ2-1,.,TGTGCCAGCAGCTTAGGGAGGGCCGCCCCTAACAATGAGCAGTTCTTC,CASSLGRAAPNNEQFF
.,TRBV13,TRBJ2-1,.,TGTGCCAGCAGCTTAGTTTGGGGGGAGCAGTTCTTC,CASSLVWGEQFF